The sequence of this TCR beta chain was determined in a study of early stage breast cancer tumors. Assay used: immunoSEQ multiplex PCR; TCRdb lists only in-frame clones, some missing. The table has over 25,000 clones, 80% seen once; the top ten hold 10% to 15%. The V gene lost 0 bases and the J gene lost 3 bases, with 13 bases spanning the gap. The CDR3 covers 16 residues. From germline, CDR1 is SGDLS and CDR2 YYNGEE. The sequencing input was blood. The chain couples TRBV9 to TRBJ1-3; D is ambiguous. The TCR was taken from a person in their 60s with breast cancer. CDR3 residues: CASSVGSHTGGNTIYF. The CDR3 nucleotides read TGTGCCAGCAGCGTAGGCTCCCATACGGGTGGAAACACCATATATTTT.